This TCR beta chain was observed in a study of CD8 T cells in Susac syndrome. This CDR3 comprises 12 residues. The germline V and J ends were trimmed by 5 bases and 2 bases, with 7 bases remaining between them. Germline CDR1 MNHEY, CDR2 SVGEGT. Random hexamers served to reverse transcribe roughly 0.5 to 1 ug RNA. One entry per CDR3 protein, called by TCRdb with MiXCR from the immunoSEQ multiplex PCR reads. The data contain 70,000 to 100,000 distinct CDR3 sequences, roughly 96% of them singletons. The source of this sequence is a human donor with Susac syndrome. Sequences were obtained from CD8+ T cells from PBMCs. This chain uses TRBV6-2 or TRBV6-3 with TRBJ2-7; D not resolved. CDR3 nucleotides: TGTGCCAGCAGTCCCGTGGCCTACGAGCAGTACTTC. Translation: CASSPVAYEQYF.